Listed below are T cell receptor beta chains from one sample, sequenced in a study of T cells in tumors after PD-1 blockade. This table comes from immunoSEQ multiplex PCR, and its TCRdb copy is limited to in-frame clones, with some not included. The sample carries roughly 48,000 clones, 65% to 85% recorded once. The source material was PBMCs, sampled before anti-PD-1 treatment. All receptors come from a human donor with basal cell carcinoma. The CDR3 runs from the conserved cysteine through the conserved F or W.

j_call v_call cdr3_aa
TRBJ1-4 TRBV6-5 CASTKTVGEKLFF
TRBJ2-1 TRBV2 CASSRTSTYNEQFF
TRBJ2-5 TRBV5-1 CASSLVLRGGETQYF
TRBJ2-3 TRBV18 CASSPIGGTTDTQYF
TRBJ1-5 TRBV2 CASGTVSNQPQHF
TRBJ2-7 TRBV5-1 CASRTRDTSYEQYF
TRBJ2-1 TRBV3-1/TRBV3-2 CASSQPQGTSYNEQFF
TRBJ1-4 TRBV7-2 CASSDDLWTAQNEKLFF
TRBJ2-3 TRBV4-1 CASSQAKGRTDTQYF
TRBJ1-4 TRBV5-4 CASSLGGARTNEKLFF
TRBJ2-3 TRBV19 CASSILSSGGVDTQYF
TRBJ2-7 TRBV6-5 CASSYRGYGAYEQYF
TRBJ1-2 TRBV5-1 CASSSVQGNYGYTF
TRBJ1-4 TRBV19 CASSLNRGLTTNEKLFF
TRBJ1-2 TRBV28 CASSGKGQAPNYGYTF
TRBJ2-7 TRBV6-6 CASSLGYEQYF
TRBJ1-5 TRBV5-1 CASSLGGVGNQPQHF
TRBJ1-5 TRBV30 CAWSPDSGKITYQPQHF
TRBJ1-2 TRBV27 CASSLSGNEAYYYGYTF
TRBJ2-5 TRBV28 CASTRGQFGRTVIGGAQYF
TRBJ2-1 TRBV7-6 CASSLTPGAASSYNEQFF
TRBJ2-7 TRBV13 CASSLRQESYEQYF
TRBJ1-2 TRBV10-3 CATGDTSTGGYTF
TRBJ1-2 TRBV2 CASSVALRYTF
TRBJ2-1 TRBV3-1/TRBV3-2 CASSTPSRSYNEQFF
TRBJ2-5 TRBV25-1 CASSVTKRGGMETQYF
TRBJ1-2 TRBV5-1 CASSLDRANYGYTF
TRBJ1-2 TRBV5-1 CASSLITGSGYGYTF
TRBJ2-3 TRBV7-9 CASSLGSGQSTDTQYF
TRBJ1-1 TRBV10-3 CAISESRTDEAFF
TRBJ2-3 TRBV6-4 CASSETSGGTDTQYF
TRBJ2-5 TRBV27 CASSLSRRGGGETQYF
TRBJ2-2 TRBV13 CASRSDQNTGELFF
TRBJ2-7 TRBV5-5 CASSLVLASDYEQYF
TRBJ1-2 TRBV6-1 CASSEAGFWGSYGYTF
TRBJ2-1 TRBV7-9 CASSPRLAGAYNEQFF
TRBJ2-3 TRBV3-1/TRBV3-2 CASSSRPDTQYF
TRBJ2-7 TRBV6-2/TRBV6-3 CASSQGKYEQYF
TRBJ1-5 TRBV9 CASSVEVNQPQHF
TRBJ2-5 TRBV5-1 CASSLRTSGGETQYF
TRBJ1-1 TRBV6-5 CASRRATEAFF
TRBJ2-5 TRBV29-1 CSVGHRETQYF
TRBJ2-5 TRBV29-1 CSVGSFGETQYF
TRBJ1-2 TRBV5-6 CASTHPRDSIYTF
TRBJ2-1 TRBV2 CASSERAKGTSGGGWYNEQFF
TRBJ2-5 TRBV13 CASSLDLSRAGPGPQGETQYF
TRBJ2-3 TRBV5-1 CASSTNDRGGTDTQYF
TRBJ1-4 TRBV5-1 CASSLGRPGQGAWATNEKLFF